This T cell receptor beta chain originates from a study of T cell changes during pregnancy in multiple sclerosis. Sequencing was performed with immunoSEQ multiplex PCR; in TCRdb, only in-frame clones are kept and a portion is missing. This repertoire shows about 47,000 clones, 80% to 95% found once; its top ten account for roughly 0.92%. The clonotype comes from a female donor with multiple sclerosis, enrolled in a pregnancy study. The sample in question was peripheral blood, obtained after pregnancy.

Here the CDR3 DNA reads TGTGCCAGCAGCTTGGACAGGGGTCCCTTCTACGAGCAGTACTTC. As protein: CASSLDRGPFYEQYF. V usage is TRBV7-8 and J usage is TRBJ2-7; 9 nucleotides agree with TRBD1. This CDR3 comprises 15 residues. V lost 3 bases to trimming and J lost 3 bases; unmatched junction nucleotides: 6. Per germline, CDR1 SGHVS and CDR2 FQNEAQ.